A single sample gave rise to the 29 T cell receptor beta chains below, sequenced in a study of cytomegalovirus exposure and HLA in healthy donors (dated 2017 in TCRdb). The receptor library was made with the immunoSEQ multiplex PCR assay. For the multiplex PCR, a mixture combining 60 forward primers for TCR Vbeta segments and 13 reverse primers for TCR Jbeta segments was used. Imported from immuneACCESS, the table was reduced by TCRdb to in-frame sequences with V and J called. These copies leave out some clones; in studies compared against another copy, an unresolved V gene accounts for under half, and the cause of the remainder is not known. The sample profile shows approximately 100,000 clones; 70% to 80% of them were found once. The biggest ten clones account for approximately 5.3% of the sample. The sequencing sample was made of PBMCs. These receptors were collected from a female donor in good health and CMV-seropositive.

The chain joins TRBV4-2 to TRBJ2-3; TRBD2 matches at 10 bases. Trimming took 1 base from V and 5 from J; bases not matched to a gene: 3. CDR3 length: 15 residues. Per the germline V gene, CDR1 is LGHNA and CDR2 is YNFKEQ. CDR3 sequence: CASSQGSGGLDTQYF. In DNA, the CDR3 is TGTGCCAGCAGCCAAGGTAGCGGGGGGTTAGATACGCAGTATTTT.

This clone was found a few times. This chain uses TRBV5-1 with TRBJ1-5; D gene uncertain. Trimming cost V 1 base and J 3 bases, with 11 bases left between them. Germline CDR1 and CDR2: SGHRS and YFSETQ. The CDR3 runs to 15 residues. In nucleotides, the CDR3 is TGCGCCAGCAGCTTGTCGGGGTCCTACAATCAGCCCCAGCATTTT. Its protein is CASSLSGSYNQPQHF.

The J gene is TRBJ1-1, the V gene TRBV20-1, with D uncertain. Germline V gene sequence: CDR1 DFQATT, CDR2 SNEGSKA (reference sequence). CDR3 length: 10 residues. DNA for the CDR3: TGCAGGGCAAAGAACACTGAAGCTTTCTTT. Translated, it gives CRAKNTEAFF.

The chain joins TRBV6-4 to TRBJ1-1, with D possibly matching TRBD1 (5 bases). Germline V CDR1 and CDR2: MRHNA, SNTAGT. V was cut by 7 bases and J by 4 bases, with 19 bases left in between. This CDR3 is 15 amino acids long. CDR3 sequence (DNA): TGTGCCAGCAAAGTTTCCAGGGAAACGGCCACTGAAGCTTTCTTT. Its protein product is CASKVSRETATEAFF.

The gene calls are TRBV18 and TRBJ1-2, with 8 bases that match TRBD1. The germline V gene has CDR1 KGHSH and CDR2 LQKENI. The CDR3 is made up of 16 amino acids. J lost 7 bases, V lost 2 bases, and 12 bases had no gene match. This CDR3 reads CASSPVDRGTLGGYTF. CDR3 coding DNA: TGTGCCAGCTCACCAGTCGACAGGGGCACCTTAGGTGGCTACACCTTC.

CDR3 bases: TGCAGCGTCCGGGGTCGACCCAAGGAGTCCACTGAAGCTTTCTTT. Protein sequence: CSVRGRPKESTEAFF. This chain uses TRBV29-1 with TRBJ1-1; D unclear. With 6 bases removed from V and 4 bases from J, the gap between germline ends came to 21 bases. From germline, CDR1 is SQVTM and CDR2 ANQGSEA. CDR3 size: 15 residues. Full variable domain (remainder filled in from reference TRBV29-1 and TRBJ1-1): SAVISQKPSRDICQRGTSLTIQCQVDSQVTMMFWYRQQPGQSLTLIATANQGSEATYESGFVIDKFPISRPNLTFSTLTVSNMSPEDSSIYLCSVRGRPKESTEAFFGQGTRLTVV.

The V and J genes are TRBV10-3 and TRBJ2-5; D possibly corresponds to TRBD2 (6 bases). This CDR3 has 13 residues. The germline V and J ends were trimmed by 6 bases and 5 bases, with 13 bases remaining between them. Germline CDR1 ENHRY, CDR2 SYGVKD. CDR3: CAISRTGRETQYF. In nucleotides, the CDR3 is TGTGCCATCAGCAGGACTGGGAGGGAGACCCAGTACTTC.

The chain employs TRBV5-4 and TRBJ2-5; 8 bases fit TRBD1. Germline loops: CDR1 SGHNT, CDR2 YYREEE (reference sequence). J gave up 2 bases and V 0 bases, and 3 bases lay outside the gene matches. The CDR3 consists of 15 residues. CDR3 protein: CASSLEGQAQETQYF. CDR3 nucleotides: TGTGCCAGCAGCTTGGAGGGACAGGCTCAAGAGACCCAGTACTTC.

This clone was picked up a small number of times. The chain joins TRBV5-1 to TRBJ1-6; 8 bases line up with TRBD1. The ends lost 5 bases at V and 1 base at J; junction bases unmatched: 2. The germline CDR1 and CDR2 sequences are SGHRS and YFSETQ. The CDR3 loop spans 15 amino acids. In DNA, the CDR3 is TGCGCCAGCAGGGACAGGGCGTCCTATAATTCACCCCTCCACTTT. It yields the protein CASRDRASYNSPLHF.

The chain recombines TRBV7-2 with TRBJ1-5; tentative D call: TRBD1 (6 bases). The CDR3 covers 14 residues. CDR1 and CDR2 from the germline V gene are SGHTA and FQGNSA. The V end lost 4 bases, the J end lost 7 bases, and 14 bases lay between the germline ends. This CDR3 reads CASSSDRIGQPQHF. Here the CDR3 DNA reads TGTGCCAGCAGCTCCGACAGGATAGGCCAGCCCCAGCATTTT. Supplemented by reference TRBV7-2 and TRBJ1-5, the full variable domain reads GAGVSQSPSNKVTEKGKDVELRCDPISGHTALYWYRQSLGQGLEFLIYFQGNSAPDKSGLPSDRFSAERTGGSVSTLTIQRTQQEDSAVYLCASSSDRIGQPQHFGDGTRLSIL.

A few counts support this clone. The V gene is TRBV9, the J gene TRBJ2-1; TRBD2 matches at 11 bases. Germline CDR1 SGDLS, CDR2 YYNGEE. Unmatched junction bases numbered 9, after V lost 4 bases and J lost 6 bases. The CDR3 spans 16 residues. CDR3 region: CASSTGASGRRNEQFF. Here the CDR3 DNA reads TGTGCCAGCAGCACAGGGGCTAGCGGGAGGCGCAATGAGCAGTTCTTC.

This clone was recorded a few times. The genes are TRBV7-8 and TRBJ2-2; TRBD2 matches at 9 bases. J lost 6 bases, V lost 5 bases, and 10 bases had no gene match. This CDR3 contains 16 residues. In germline, CDR1 is SGHVS, CDR2 FQNEAQ. CDR3 in amino acids: CASSVTSGYFPGELFF. The CDR3 nucleotides read TGTGCCAGCAGCGTCACTAGCGGGTACTTCCCCGGGGAGCTGTTTTTT.

This rearrangement joins TRBV5-4 to TRBJ2-1, with 11 bases fitting TRBD2. J gave up 4 bases and V 4 bases, and 7 bases lay outside the gene matches. Germline CDR1 and CDR2: SGHNT and YYREEE (reference sequence). This CDR3 is 16 amino acids long. Here the CDR3 DNA reads TGTGCCAGCAGCCGATCTCTAGCGGGAGGTTACAATGAGCAGTTCTTC. Its protein product is CASSRSLAGGYNEQFF.

This rearrangement joins TRBV2 to TRBJ2-3; D possibly corresponds to TRBD1 (5 bases). V was shortened by 1 base and J by 5 bases, with 13 bases between the two germline ends. This CDR3 spans 15 amino acids. CDR1 SNHLY and CDR2 FYNNEI come from the germline V gene. The CDR3 DNA reads as TGTGCCAGCAGTGAAGGGCAGGGTGGGGTAGATACGCAGTATTTT. Its protein product is CASSEGQGGVDTQYF.

The chain recombines TRBV6-6 with TRBJ2-5; no clear D gene. This CDR3 is 11 amino acids long. Looked up from germline, CDR1 is MNHNY and CDR2 is SVGAGI (reference sequence). Trimming left V 5 bases short and J 4 bases short, with 5 bases between. CDR3 loop: CASSPLETQYF. The CDR3, as DNA: TGTGCCAGCAGTCCCTTAGAGACCCAGTACTTC.

V and J are TRBV5-1 and TRBJ1-1; possible D gene TRBD1, 6 bases. The germline V and J ends were trimmed by 3 bases and 1 base, with 13 bases remaining between them. The CDR3 consists of 15 residues. The germline CDR1 and CDR2 sequences are SGHRS and YFSETQ. The CDR3, as DNA: TGCGCCAGCAGCTATACCGGGACATGGAACACTGAAGCTTTCTTT. It codes for CASSYTGTWNTEAFF.

This clone was found once. The chain is built from TRBV19 and TRBJ1-2, with 8 bases matching TRBD1. Trimming took 10 bases from V and 6 from J; bases not matched to a gene: 16. The CDR3 totals 15 residues. Looked up from germline, CDR1 is LNHDA and CDR2 is SQIVND (reference sequence). CDR3 amino acids: CATLDGSGQDNGYTF. The CDR3 DNA is TGTGCCACCCTTGATGGGTCGGGACAGGATAATGGCTACACCTTC.

This chain uses TRBV2 with TRBJ1-6; 10 positions agree with TRBD1. CDR1 and CDR2 from the germline V gene are SNHLY and FYNNEI. The CDR3 extends over 15 amino acids. J lost 9 bases, V lost 6 bases, and 8 bases had no gene match. CDR3 nucleotides: TGTGCCAGCAGGGGGGGACAGGGGTGGGCTTCACCCCTCCACTTT. As protein: CASRGGQGWASPLHF. Using reference TRBV2 and TRBJ1-6 for the parts outside the CDR3, the full variable domain is EPEVTQTPSHQVTQMGQEVILRCVPISNHLYFYWYRQILGQKVEFLVSFYNNEISEKSEIFDDQFSVERPDGSNFTLKIRSTKLEDSAMYFCASRGGQGWASPLHFGNGTRLTVT.

This clone occurred once. This sequence joins TRBV27 and TRBJ1-6; 10 bases map to TRBD1. V lost 6 bases and J lost 8; bases outside the gene matches: 4. This CDR3 contains 14 residues. Germline V CDR1 and CDR2: MNHEY, SMNVEV (reference sequence). CDR3 nucleotide sequence: TGTGCCAGCAGGACAGGGGGCTCGGATTCACCCCTCCACTTT. Amino acids: CASRTGGSDSPLHF.

This rearrangement joins TRBV6-1 to TRBJ1-5; possible D gene TRBD1, 5 bases. Germline V gene data show CDR1 as MNHNS and CDR2 as SASEGT. The germline V and J ends were trimmed by 8 bases and 3 bases, with 14 bases remaining between them. The CDR3 totals 14 residues. CDR3 in amino acids: CASVRRGDNQPQHF. CDR3 bases: TGTGCCAGCGTGAGAAGGGGCGACAATCAGCCCCAGCATTTT.

The genes are TRBV11-2 and TRBJ1-5; 9 positions agree with TRBD1. V was pared by 5 bases and J by 3 bases, with 5 bases of the junction left unmatched. CDR1 and CDR2 (germline): SGHAT, FQNNGV. The CDR3 is 15 amino acids. The CDR3 coding sequence is TGTGCCAGCAGCCAAGGGACAGGGACCAATCAGCCCCAGCATTTT. Translating it yields CASSQGTGTNQPQHF.

The count of this clone is one. V is TRBV9 and J is TRBJ2-5; maybe TRBD2 (5 bases). The CDR3 consists of 16 residues. V dropped 0 bases and J dropped 4 bases, with 16 bases sitting between them. Germline-derived CDR1 and CDR2 are SGDLS and YYNGEE. This chain's CDR3 is CASSVGRPGWGETQYF. Here the CDR3 DNA reads TGTGCCAGCAGCGTAGGTCGTCCGGGGTGGGGAGAGACCCAGTACTTC.

The J gene is TRBJ2-5, the V gene TRBV6-1; D perhaps matches TRBD1 (5 bases). The CDR3 consists of 14 residues. V lost 7 bases, J lost 5 bases, and 17 bases lay in between. The germline V gene has CDR1 MNHNS and CDR2 SASEGT. CDR3 coding DNA: TGTGCCAGCACCACAGGATCAGCGCAGGAGACCCAGTACTTC. Its translation: CASTTGSAQETQYF.

The V and J genes are TRBV5-8 and TRBJ1-5, with D perhaps TRBD1 (5 bases). Trimming cost V 3 bases and J 4 bases, with 14 bases left between them. This CDR3 contains 15 residues. Germline V CDR1 and CDR2: SGHTS, YDEGEE. CDR3 residues: CASSSLGGRNQPQHF. The CDR3 nucleotides are TGTGCCAGCAGCTCTCTCGGGGGGAGGAATCAGCCCCAGCATTTT. Full variable domain (missing parts from reference TRBV5-8 and TRBJ1-5): EAGVTQSPTHLIKTRGQQATLRCSPISGHTSVYWYQQALGLGLQFLLWYDEGEERNRGNFPPRFSGRQFPNYSSELNVNALELEDSALYLCASSSLGGRNQPQHFGDGTRLSIL.

The rearrangement links TRBV7-2 to TRBJ1-2; D ambiguous. CDR3 size: 15 residues. The V gene's germline CDR1 is SGHTA and CDR2 FQGNSA. V was shortened by 1 base and J by 6 bases, with 15 bases between the two germline ends. Here the CDR3 reads CASSLDYRYFNGYTF. The CDR3 nucleotides read TGTGCCAGCAGCTTAGATTACAGATATTTCAATGGCTACACCTTC.

This chain joins TRBV19 and TRBJ1-6; D ambiguous. The V gene's germline CDR1 is LNHDA and CDR2 SQIVND (reference sequence). CDR3 length equals 16 residues. V gave up 5 bases and J gave up 1 base, with 12 bases separating them. This CDR3 is CASSLIPGSYNSPLHF. In DNA, the CDR3 is TGTGCCAGTAGTCTAATTCCGGGTTCCTATAATTCACCCCTCCACTTT. The whole variable domain, filled in from reference TRBV19 and TRBJ1-6, reads DGGITQSPKYLFRKEGQNVTLSCEQNLNHDAMYWYRQDPGQGLRLIYYSQIVNDFQKGDIAEGYSVSREKKESFPLTVTSAQKNPTAFYLCASSLIPGSYNSPLHFGNGTRLTVT.

The chain joins TRBV4-3 to TRBJ2-1; 7 positions agree with TRBD2. The V gene's germline CDR1 is LGHNA and CDR2 YSLEER. The CDR3 has 15 amino acids. V dropped 1 base and J dropped 3; count of bases not matched to a gene: 3. The CDR3 here is CASSQGLAVYNEQFF. The DNA for the CDR3 is TGCGCCAGCAGCCAAGGCCTAGCGGTCTACAATGAGCAGTTCTTC.

The rearrangement links TRBV7-3 to TRBJ2-1; 8 nucleotides line up with TRBD2. CDR1 and CDR2 (germline): SGHTA, FQGTGA. Trimming cost V 5 bases and J 7 bases; bases outside gene matches: 16. CDR3 size: 17 residues. The CDR3 here is CASSPTFPGGVENEQFF. CDR3 sequence (DNA): TGTGCCAGCAGCCCTACGTTTCCGGGGGGGGTTGAGAATGAGCAGTTCTTC.

There are a few counts of this clone. The chain couples TRBV6-1 to TRBJ1-1; D ambiguous. V lost 7 bases and J 1 base, leaving 4 bases between the germline ends. This CDR3 comprises 11 residues. Germline loops: CDR1 MNHNS, CDR2 SASEGT. DNA for the CDR3: TGTGCCAGCACCAGGAACACTGAAGCTTTCTTT. It yields the protein CASTRNTEAFF.